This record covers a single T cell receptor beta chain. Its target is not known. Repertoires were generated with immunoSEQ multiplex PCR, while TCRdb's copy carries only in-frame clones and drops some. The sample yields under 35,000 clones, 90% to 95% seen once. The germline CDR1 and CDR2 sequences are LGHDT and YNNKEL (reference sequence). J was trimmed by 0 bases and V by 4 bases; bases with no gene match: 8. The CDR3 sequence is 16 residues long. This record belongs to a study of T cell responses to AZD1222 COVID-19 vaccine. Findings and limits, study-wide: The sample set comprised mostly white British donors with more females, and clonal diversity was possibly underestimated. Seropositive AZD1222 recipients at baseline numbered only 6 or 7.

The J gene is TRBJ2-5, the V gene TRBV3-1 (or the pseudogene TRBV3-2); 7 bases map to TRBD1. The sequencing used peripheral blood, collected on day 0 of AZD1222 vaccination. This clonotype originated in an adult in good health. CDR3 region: CASSLRDRLNQETQYF. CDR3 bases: TGTGCCAGCAGCCTCCGGGACAGACTGAACCAAGAGACCCAGTACTTC.